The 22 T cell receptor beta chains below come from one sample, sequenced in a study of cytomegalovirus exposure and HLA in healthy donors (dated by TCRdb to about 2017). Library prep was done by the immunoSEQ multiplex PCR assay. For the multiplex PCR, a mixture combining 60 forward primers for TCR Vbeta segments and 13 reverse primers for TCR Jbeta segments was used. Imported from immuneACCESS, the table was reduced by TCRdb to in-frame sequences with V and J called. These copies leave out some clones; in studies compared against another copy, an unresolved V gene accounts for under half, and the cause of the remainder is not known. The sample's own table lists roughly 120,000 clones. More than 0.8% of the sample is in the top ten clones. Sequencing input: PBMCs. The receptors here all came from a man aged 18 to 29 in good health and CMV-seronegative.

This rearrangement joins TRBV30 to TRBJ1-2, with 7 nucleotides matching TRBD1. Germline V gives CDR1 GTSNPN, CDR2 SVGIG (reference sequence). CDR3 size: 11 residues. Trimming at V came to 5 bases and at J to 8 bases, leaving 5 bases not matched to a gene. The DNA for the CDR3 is TGTGCCTGGGATACAGGGGCCGGCTACACCTTC. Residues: CAWDTGAGYTF.

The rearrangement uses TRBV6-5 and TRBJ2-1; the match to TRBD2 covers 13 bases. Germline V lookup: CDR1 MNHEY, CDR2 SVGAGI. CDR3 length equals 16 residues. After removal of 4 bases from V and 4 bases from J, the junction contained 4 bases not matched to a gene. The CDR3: CASSWTSGRQYNEQFF. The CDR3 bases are TGTGCCAGCAGTTGGACTAGCGGGAGACAGTACAATGAGCAGTTCTTC.

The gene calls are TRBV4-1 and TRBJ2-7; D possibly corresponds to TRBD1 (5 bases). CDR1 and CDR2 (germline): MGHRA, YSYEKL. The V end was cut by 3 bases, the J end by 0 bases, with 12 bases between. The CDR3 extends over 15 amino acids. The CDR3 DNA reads TGCGCCAGCAGCCAGTCGCCAGGGCGCTCCTACGAGCAGTACTTC. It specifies CASSQSPGRSYEQYF.

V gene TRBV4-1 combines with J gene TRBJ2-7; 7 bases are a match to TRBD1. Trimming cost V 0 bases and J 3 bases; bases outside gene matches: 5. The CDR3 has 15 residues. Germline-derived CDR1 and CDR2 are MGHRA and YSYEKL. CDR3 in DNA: TGCGCCAGCAGCCAAGAAAGACAGGGATTCTACGAGCAGTACTTC. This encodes CASSQERQGFYEQYF.

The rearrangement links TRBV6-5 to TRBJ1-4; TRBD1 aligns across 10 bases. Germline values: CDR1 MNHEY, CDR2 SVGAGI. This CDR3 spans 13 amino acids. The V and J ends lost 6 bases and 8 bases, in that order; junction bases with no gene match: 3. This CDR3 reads CASRRTGGEKLFF. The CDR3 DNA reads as TGTGCCAGCAGACGGACAGGGGGGGAAAAACTGTTTTTT.

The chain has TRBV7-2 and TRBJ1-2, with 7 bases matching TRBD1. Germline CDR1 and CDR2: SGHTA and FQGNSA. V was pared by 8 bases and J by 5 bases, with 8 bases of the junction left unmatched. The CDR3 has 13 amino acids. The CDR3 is CASAGGRGYGYTF. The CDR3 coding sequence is TGTGCCAGCGCGGGGGGCAGGGGGTATGGCTACACCTTC.

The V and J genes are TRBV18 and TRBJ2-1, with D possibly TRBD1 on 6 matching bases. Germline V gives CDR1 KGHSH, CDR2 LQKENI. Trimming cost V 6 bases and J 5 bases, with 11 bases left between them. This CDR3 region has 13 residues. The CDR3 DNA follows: TGTGCCAGCTCGCCGGACAGAGACAATGAGCAGTTCTTC. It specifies CASSPDRDNEQFF.

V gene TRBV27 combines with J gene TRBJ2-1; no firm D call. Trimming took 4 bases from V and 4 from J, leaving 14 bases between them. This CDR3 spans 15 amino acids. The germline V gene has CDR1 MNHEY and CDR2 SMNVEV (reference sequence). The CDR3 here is CASSSRSADYNEQFF. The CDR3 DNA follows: TGTGCCAGCAGTTCGCGCAGTGCGGATTACAATGAGCAGTTCTTC.

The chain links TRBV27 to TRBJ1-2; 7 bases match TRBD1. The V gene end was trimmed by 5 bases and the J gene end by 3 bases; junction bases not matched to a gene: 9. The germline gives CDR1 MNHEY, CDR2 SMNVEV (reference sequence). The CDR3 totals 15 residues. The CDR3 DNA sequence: TGTGCCAGCAGTCCCCGGGTAGGGGGCGACTATGGCTACACCTTC. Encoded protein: CASSPRVGGDYGYTF.

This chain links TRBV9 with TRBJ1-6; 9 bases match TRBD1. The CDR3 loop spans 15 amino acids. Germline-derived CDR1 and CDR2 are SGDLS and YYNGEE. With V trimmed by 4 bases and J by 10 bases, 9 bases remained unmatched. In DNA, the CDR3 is TGTGCCAGCAGCTCCAGGACAGGGGAGGACTCACCCCTCCACTTT. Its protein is CASSSRTGEDSPLHF.

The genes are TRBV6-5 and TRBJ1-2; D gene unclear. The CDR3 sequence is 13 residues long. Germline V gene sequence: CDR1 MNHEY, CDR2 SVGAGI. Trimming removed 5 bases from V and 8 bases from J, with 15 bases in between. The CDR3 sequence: CASSVGEGFGYTF. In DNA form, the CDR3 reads TGTGCCAGCAGTGTCGGTGAGGGATTCGGCTACACCTTC.

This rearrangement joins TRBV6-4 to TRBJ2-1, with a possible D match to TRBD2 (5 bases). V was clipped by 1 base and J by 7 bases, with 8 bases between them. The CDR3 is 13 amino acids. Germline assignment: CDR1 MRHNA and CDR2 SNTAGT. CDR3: CASSDWTGNEQFF. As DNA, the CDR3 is TGTGCCAGCAGTGACTGGACTGGGAATGAGCAGTTCTTC.

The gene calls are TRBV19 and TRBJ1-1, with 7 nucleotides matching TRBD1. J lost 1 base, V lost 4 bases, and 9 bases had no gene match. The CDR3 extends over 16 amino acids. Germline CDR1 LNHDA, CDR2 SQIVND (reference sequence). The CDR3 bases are TGTGCCAGTAGTAGCATTACAGGGGCGGCGAACACTGAAGCTTTCTTT. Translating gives CASSSITGAANTEAFF.

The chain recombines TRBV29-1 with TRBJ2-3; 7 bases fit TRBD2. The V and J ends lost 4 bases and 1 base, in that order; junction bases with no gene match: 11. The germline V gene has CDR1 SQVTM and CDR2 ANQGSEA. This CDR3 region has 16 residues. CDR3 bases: TGCAGCGTTGGTCTAAGGCTAGCGGACCGCACAGATACGCAGTATTTT. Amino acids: CSVGLRLADRTDTQYF.

The CDR3 sequence: CASSFSGGAWNEQFF. In nucleotides, the CDR3 is TGCGCCAGCAGCTTTAGCGGGGGGGCGTGGAATGAGCAGTTCTTC. This sequence joins TRBV5-1 and TRBJ2-1; 11 positions agree with TRBD2. V shed 2 bases, J shed 7 bases, and the junction held 5 bases outside the gene matches. The CDR3 totals 15 residues. Germline V lookup: CDR1 SGHRS, CDR2 YFSETQ.

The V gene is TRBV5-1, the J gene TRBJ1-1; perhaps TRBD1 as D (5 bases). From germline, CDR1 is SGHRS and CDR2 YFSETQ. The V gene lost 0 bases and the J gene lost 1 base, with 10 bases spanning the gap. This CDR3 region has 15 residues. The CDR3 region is CASSLGGGGNTEAFF. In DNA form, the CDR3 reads TGCGCCAGCAGCTTGGGGGGGGGAGGGAACACTGAAGCTTTCTTT. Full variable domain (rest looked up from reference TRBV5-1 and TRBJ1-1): KAGVTQTPRYLIKTRGQQVTLSCSPISGHRSVSWYQQTPGQGLQFLFEYFSETQRNKGNFPGRFSGRQFSNSRSEMNVSTLELGDSALYLCASSLGGGGNTEAFFGQGTRLTVV.

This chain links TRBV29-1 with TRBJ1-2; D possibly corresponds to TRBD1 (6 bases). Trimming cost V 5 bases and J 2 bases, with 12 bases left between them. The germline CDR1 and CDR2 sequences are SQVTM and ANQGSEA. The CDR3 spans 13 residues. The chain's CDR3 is CSVTTGSNYGYTF. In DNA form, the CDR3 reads TGCAGCGTTACGACAGGTTCCAACTATGGCTACACCTTC.

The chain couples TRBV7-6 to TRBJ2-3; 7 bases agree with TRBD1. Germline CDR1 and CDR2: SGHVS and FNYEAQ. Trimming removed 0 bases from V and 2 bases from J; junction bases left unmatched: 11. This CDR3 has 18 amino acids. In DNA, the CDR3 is TGTGCCAGCAGCTTAGCGGGAACAGGGGCCCGTATCACAGATACGCAGTATTTT. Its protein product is CASSLAGTGARITDTQYF.

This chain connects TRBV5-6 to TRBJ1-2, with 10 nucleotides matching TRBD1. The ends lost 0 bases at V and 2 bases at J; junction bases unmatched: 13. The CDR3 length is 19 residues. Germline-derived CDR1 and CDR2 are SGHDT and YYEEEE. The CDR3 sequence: CASSLVRLDRGPTNYGYTF. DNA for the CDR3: TGTGCCAGCAGCTTGGTCAGGCTTGACAGGGGGCCGACGAACTATGGCTACACCTTC.

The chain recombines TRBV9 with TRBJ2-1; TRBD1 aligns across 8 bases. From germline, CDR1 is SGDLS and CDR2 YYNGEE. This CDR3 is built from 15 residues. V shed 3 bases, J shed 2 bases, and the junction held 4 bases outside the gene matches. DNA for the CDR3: TGTGCCAGCAGCGCCCGGGACAGGCCCTACAATGAGCAGTTCTTC. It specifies CASSARDRPYNEQFF.

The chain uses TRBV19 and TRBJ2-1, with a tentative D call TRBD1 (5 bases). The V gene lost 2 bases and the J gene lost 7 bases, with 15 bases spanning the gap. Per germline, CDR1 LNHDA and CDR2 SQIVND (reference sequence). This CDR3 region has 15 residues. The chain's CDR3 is CASSITTDLRNEQFF. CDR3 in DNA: TGTGCCAGTAGTATAACGACAGACCTACGGAATGAGCAGTTCTTC.

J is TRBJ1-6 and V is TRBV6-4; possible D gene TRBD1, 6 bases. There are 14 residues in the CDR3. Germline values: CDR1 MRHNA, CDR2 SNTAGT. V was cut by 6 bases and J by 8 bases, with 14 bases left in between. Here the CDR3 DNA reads TGTGCCAGCAGAGAGGACAGTCAGCATTCACCCCTCCACTTT. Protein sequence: CASREDSQHSPLHF.